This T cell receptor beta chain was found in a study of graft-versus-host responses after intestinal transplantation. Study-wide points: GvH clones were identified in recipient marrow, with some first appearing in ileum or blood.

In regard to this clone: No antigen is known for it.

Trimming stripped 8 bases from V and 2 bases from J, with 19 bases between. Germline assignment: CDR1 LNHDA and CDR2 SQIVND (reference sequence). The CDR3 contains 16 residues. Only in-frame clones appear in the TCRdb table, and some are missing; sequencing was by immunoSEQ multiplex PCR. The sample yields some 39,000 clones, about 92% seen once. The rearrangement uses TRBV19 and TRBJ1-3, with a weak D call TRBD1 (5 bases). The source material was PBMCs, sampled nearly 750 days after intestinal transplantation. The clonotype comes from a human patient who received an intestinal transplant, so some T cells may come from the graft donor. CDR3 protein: CASGRVGAGTGNTIYF. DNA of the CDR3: TGTGCCAGTGGAAGAGTAGGGGCAGGGACTGGAAACACCATATATTTT.